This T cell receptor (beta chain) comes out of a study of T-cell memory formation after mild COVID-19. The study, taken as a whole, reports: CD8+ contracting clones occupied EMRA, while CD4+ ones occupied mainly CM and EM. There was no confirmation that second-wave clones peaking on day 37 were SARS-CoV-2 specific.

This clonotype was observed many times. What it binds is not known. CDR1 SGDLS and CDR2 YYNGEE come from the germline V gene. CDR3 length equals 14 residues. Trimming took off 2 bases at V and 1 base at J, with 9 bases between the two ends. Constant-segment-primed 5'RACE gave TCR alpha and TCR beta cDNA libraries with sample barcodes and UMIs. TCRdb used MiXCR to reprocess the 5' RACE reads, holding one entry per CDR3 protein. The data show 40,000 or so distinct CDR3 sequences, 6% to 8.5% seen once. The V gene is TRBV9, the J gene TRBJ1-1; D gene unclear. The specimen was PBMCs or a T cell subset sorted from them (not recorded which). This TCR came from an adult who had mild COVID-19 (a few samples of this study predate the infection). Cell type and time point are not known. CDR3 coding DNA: TGTGCCAGCAGCGTTGGACGTCGGAACACTGAAGCTTTCTTT. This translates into CASSVGRRNTEAFF. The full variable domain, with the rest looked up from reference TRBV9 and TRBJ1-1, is DSGVTQTPKHLITATGQRVTLRCSPRSGDLSVYWYQQSLDQGLQFLIQYYNGEERAKGNILERFSAQQFPDLHSELNLSSLELGDSALYFCASSVGRRNTEAFFGQGTRLTVV.